This TCR beta chain is from a study of technical replicates of blood from a handful of donors (dated by TCRdb to about 2017). Trimming at the junction amounts to 4 bases on V and 4 bases on J, and the germline ends lie 11 bases apart. The CDR3 goes from the cysteine to the phenylalanine over 13 residues. Of the read, only the CDR3 DNA is kept; its 39 bases are in frame from base 1. The CDR1 and CDR2 encoded by the germline V gene (reference sequence) are SGHKS and YYEKEE. As to this clone: Its antigen remains undetermined. Base quality data are lacking; no much larger clone is found one base away.

Library preparation employed the immunoSEQ multiplex PCR assay. TCRdb took over this immuneACCESS table, retaining in-frame rearrangements with V and J assigned. Such tables are incomplete; in checked studies, under half of the missing clones stem from an unresolved V gene, and the remainder is unexplained. In this sample the table shows more than 65,000 clones, around nine tenths of which occur a single time. Jointly, the top ten make up 0.39% of the sample. Rearrangement joined TRBV5-5 to TRBJ1-2; there is no confident call for the D gene. Sequences were obtained from T cells isolated from PBMCs. This TCR derives from a human donor in good health. At the DNA level, the sequence is TGTGCCAGCAGCCCTGGGCCCCCCTATGGCTACACCTTC. The resulting protein is CASSPGPPYGYTF.